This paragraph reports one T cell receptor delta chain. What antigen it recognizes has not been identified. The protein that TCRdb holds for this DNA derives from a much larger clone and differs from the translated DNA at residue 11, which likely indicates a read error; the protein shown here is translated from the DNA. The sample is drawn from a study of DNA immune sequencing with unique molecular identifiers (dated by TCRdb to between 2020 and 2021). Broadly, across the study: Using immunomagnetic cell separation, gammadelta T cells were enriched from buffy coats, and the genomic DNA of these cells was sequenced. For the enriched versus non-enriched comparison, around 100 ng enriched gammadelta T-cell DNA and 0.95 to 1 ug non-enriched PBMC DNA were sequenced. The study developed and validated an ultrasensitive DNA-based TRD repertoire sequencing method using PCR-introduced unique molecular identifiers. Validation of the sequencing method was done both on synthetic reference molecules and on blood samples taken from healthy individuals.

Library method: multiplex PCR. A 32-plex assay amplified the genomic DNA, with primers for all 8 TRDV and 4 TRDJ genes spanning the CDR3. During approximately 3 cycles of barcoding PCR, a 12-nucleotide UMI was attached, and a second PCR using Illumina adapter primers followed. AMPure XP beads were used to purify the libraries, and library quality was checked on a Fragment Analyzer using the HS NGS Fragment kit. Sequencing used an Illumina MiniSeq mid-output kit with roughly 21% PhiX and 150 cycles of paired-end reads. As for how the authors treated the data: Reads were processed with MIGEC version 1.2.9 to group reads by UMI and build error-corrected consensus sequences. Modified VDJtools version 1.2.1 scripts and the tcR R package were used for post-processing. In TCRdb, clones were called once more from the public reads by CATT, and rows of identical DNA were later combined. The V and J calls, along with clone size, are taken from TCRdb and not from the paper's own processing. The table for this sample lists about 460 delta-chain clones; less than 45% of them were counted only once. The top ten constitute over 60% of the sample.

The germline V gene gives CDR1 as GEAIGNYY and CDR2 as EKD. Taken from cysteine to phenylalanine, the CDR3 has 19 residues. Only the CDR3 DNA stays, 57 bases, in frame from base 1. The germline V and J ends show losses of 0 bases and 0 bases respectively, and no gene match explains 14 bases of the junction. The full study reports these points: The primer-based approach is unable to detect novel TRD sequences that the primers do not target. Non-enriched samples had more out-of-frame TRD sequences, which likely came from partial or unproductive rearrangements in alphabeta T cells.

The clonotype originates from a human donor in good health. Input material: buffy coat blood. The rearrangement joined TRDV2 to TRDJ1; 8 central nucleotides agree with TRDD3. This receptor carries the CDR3 CACDTRGNWGLPYTDKLIF. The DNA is TGTGCCTGTGACACCAGAGGTAACTGGGGGTTACCTTACACCGATAAACTCATCTTT.